Sequencing of this T cell receptor beta chain was carried out in a study of blood T cells in healthy people across ages. Donor samples were obtained from healthy Caucasian individuals from Russia, aged about 6 to 100. The germline V and J ends were trimmed by 3 bases and 2 bases, with 12 bases remaining between them. The germline V gene has CDR1 DFQATT and CDR2 SNEGSKA (reference sequence). This CDR3 spans 14 amino acids. Regarding the study as a whole: Diversity figures derived from one million T cells were judged to underestimate the true value. Any conclusive comparison of naive versus antigen-experienced cells was prevented by using unsorted PBMCs.

In its sample, this clonotype was seen a few times. No antigen is known for it. For the second PCR, which ran for about 6 to 11 cycles, a sample-barcoded 5' primer and a J-beta primer mix were used. TCRdb processed the 5' RACE reads anew with MiXCR; each CDR3 protein has one entry. The table includes some 760,000 distinct CDR3 sequences, around a quarter detected once. These data were also reused for a study on T cells of mothers and their children. That source notes: The M1S primer of the second PCR added sample barcodes and 2-4 random nucleotides.

The V and J genes are TRBV20-1 and TRBJ2-3; D gene uncertain. The sample comprised blood. The sequence came from a boy younger than 18 in good health. CDR3 protein: CSASEAAYTDTQYF. DNA of the CDR3: TGCAGTGCTAGTGAGGCCGCTTACACAGATACGCAGTATTTT.